The entry that follows covers one TCR beta chain sequence. These data come from a study of T cell changes during pregnancy in multiple sclerosis. Method: immunoSEQ multiplex PCR; TCRdb's copy keeps in-frame clones and lacks some. Of 55,000 to 75,000 clones in the sample, around 91% were seen once. There are 15 residues in the CDR3. V dropped 0 bases and J dropped 4 bases, with 12 bases sitting between them. Looked up from germline, CDR1 is SGHTA and CDR2 is FQGNSA. The clonotype was recovered from a female donor in good health, enrolled as a control in a pregnancy study. The rearrangement uses TRBV7-2 and TRBJ1-2, with a possible D match to TRBD1 (6 bases). The source was peripheral blood, collected in the third trimester of pregnancy. The CDR3 nucleotides are TGTGCCAGCAGCTTAGCGGTGGACAGTTCCTATGGCTACACCTTC. This sequence encodes CASSLAVDSSYGYTF. The full variable domain, in which reference TRBV7-2 and TRBJ1-2 provide the parts outside the CDR3, is GAGVSQSPSNKVTEKGKDVELRCDPISGHTALYWYRQSLGQGLEFLIYFQGNSAPDKSGLPSDRFSAERTGGSVSTLTIQRTQQEDSAVYLCASSLAVDSSYGYTFGSGTRLTVV.